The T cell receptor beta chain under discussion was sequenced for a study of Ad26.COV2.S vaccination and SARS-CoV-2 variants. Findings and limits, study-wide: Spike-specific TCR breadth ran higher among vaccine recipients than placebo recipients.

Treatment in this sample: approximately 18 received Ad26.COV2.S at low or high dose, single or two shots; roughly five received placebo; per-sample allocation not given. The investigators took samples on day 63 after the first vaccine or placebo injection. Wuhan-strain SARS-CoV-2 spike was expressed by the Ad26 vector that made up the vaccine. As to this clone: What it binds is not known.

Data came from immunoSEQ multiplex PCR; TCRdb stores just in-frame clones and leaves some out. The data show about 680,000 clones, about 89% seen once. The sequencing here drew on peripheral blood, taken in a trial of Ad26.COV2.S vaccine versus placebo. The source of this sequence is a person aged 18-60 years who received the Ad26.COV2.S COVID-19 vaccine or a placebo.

The CDR3 loop reads CASSFSRTGTEAFF. CDR3 nucleotides: TGTGCCAGCAGCTTTTCCAGGACGGGTACTGAAGCTTTCTTT. The rearrangement links TRBV7-8 to TRBJ1-1; D remains unclear. Trimming stripped 3 bases from V and 5 bases from J, with 13 bases between. From germline, CDR1 is SGHVS and CDR2 FQNEAQ. This CDR3 is built from 14 residues.